The 10 T cell receptor beta chains in this list originate from one sample, sequenced in a study of T cell repertoires in cytomegalovirus infection. For these receptors, no antigen is known. Via MiXCR, TCRdb re-called the reads, giving one row per CDR3 protein. Of roughly 990,000 distinct CDR3 sequences detected, roughly 30% appear once; the ten largest clones hold roughly 13%. Source: cultured CD8+ T cells from PBMCs, taken from culture after CMV antigen stimulation. These receptors all come from a human donor in good health (CMV status not recorded). Some clones in this sample may be carry-over from other donors' samples.

V is TRBV14 and J is TRBJ2-3, with 7 bases lining up with TRBD2. V dropped 1 base and J dropped 0; count of bases not matched to a gene: 7. This CDR3 has 17 residues. Germline CDR1 SGHDN, CDR2 FVKESK. CDR3 in amino acids: CASSQGMKRGSTDTQYF. The CDR3, as DNA: TGTGCCAGCAGCCAAGGAATGAAGCGGGGCAGCACAGATACGCAGTATTTT.

The chain carries TRBV7-4 and TRBJ2-7, with D possibly being TRBD2 (5 bases). The CDR3 is 14 amino acids. Germline V CDR1 and CDR2: SGHVT, SQSDAQ. Trimming took off 4 bases at V and 3 bases at J, with 13 bases between the two ends. The CDR3 spells CASSSSSGFYEQYF. DNA of the CDR3: TGTGCCAGCAGCTCCAGTTCGGGGTTCTACGAGCAGTACTTC. The full variable domain, its missing parts supplied by reference TRBV7-4 and TRBJ2-7, is GAGVSQSPRYKVAKRGRDVALRCDSISGHVTLYWYRQTLGQGSEVLTYSQSDAQRDKSGRPSGRFSAERPERSVSTLKIQRTEQGDSAVYLCASSSSSGFYEQYFGPGTRLTVT.

This clonotype has ten or more counts. The gene calls are TRBV29-1 and TRBJ1-3; no reliable D call. Germline lookup yields CDR1 SQVTM and CDR2 ANQGSEA. Trimming cost V 5 bases and J 0 bases, with 11 bases left between them. This CDR3 is 14 amino acids long. CDR3 region: CSVLGLSSGNTIYF. Here the CDR3 DNA reads TGCAGCGTTCTCGGACTGAGCTCTGGAAACACCATATATTTT.

The chain joins TRBV12-3 or TRBV12-4 to TRBJ2-7, with 9 bases that match TRBD2. The CDR3 is 15 residues long. V lost 1 base and J lost 3; bases outside the gene matches: 4. CDR3 region: CASSLEGLALYEQYF. The CDR3 DNA sequence: TGTGCCAGCAGTTTAGAGGGACTAGCTCTCTACGAGCAGTACTTC.

The V gene is TRBV28, the J gene TRBJ1-4; D is perhaps TRBD1 (6 bases). Germline V gene sequence: CDR1 MDHEN, CDR2 SYDVKM. The CDR3 loop spans 16 amino acids. V shed 5 bases and J shed 0 bases, with 13 bases lying between them. The CDR3 DNA reads TGTGCCAGCAGTCCTTCAGGGGTGTCAACTAATGAAAAACTGTTTTTT. Translating it yields CASSPSGVSTNEKLFF.

The chain carries TRBV7-9 and TRBJ1-6; 7 nucleotides match TRBD1. With V trimmed by 5 bases and J by 7 bases, 8 bases remained unmatched. CDR1 and CDR2 from the germline V gene are SEHNR and FQNEAQ (reference sequence). CDR3 size: 15 residues. CDR3 amino acids: CASSPQQGINSPLHF. CDR3 sequence (DNA): TGTGCCAGCAGCCCCCAACAGGGGATCAATTCACCCCTCCACTTT.

This clonotype was picked up many times. CDR3 in amino acids: CASSLGTNEKLFF. CDR3 coding DNA: TGTGCCAGCAGCTTAGGGACTAATGAAAAACTGTTTTTT. The chain links TRBV7-6 to TRBJ1-4; D remains ambiguous. Germline assignment: CDR1 SGHVS and CDR2 FNYEAQ. CDR3 size: 13 residues. Trimming took off 1 base at V and 2 bases at J, with 2 bases between the two ends.

V usage is TRBV15 and J usage is TRBJ1-4; D may be TRBD1 (6 bases). The CDR3 runs to 15 residues. Germline V gene data show CDR1 as LNHNV and CDR2 as YYDKDF (reference sequence). The V and J ends lost 5 bases and 1 base respectively, with 11 bases between them. The CDR3 is CATSGGTQTNEKLFF. The CDR3 DNA follows: TGTGCCACCAGCGGCGGGACACAAACTAATGAAAAACTGTTTTTT.

This clonotype occurred once. This rearrangement joins TRBV11-3 to TRBJ2-7, with D possibly being TRBD1 or TRBD2 (5 bases each). Between the trimmed V and J ends, which lost 5 bases and 1 base, there was a span of 12 bases. This CDR3 is 14 amino acids long. Germline CDR1 and CDR2: SGHNT and YENEEA. The CDR3, as DNA: TGTGCCAGCAGCCAACCGGGACCTTCCTACGAGCAGTACGTC. As protein: CASSQPGPSYEQYV.

This clonotype showed up many times. The rearrangement links TRBV7-2 to TRBJ1-4; tentatively, D is TRBD1 (5 bases). V lost 3 bases, J lost 0 bases, and 8 bases lay in between. This CDR3 spans 15 amino acids. The germline CDR1 and CDR2 sequences are SGHTA and FQGNSA. For the CDR3, the DNA is TGTGCCAGCAGCTTCAGAGGGGCAACTAATGAAAAACTGTTTTTT. This gives the protein CASSFRGATNEKLFF.